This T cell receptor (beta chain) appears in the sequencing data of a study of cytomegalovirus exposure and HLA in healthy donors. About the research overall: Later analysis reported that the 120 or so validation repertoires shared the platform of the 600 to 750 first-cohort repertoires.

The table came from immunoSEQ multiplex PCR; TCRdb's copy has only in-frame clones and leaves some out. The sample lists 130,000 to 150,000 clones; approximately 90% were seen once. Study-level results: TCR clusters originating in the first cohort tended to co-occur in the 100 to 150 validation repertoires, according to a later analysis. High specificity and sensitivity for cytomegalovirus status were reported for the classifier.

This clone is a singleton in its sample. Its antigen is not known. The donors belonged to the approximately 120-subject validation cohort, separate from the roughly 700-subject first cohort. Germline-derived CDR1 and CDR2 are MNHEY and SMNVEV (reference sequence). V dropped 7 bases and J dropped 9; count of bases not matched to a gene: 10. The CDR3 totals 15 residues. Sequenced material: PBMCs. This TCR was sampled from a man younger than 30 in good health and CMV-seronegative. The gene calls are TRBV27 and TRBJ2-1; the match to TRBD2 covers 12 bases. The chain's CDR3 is CASNPLAGGQGEQFF. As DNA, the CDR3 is TGTGCCAGCAACCCACTAGCGGGAGGCCAAGGTGAGCAGTTCTTC.